What follows are 9 T cell receptor beta chains derived from one specimen sequenced in a study of Graves' ophthalmopathy and Graves' hyperthyroidism. Amplified material comprised TCR beta CDR3 regions derived from RNA transcripts. The authors performed first-round RT-PCR with HTBI primers and then a second-round multiplex PCR. TCRdb reprocessed the multiplex PCR reads with MiXCR, giving one entry per CDR3 protein. The repertoire holds roughly 410,000 distinct CDR3 sequences, with approximately 15% as singletons. The sequenced sample was peripheral blood. The source of these receptors is a woman between 18 and 29 years old with stable Graves' hyperthyroidism.

This clonotype was observed a few times. The chain has TRBV7-6 and TRBJ1-5, with D maybe TRBD1 (5 bases). This CDR3 comprises 17 residues. Germline values: CDR1 SGHVS, CDR2 FNYEAQ. Trimming removed 4 bases at V and 4 bases at J, with 20 bases between. The CDR3 region has the DNA TGTGCCAGCAGCTCATTTCATAACCCGGGACGGAATCAGCCCCAGCATTTT. Amino acids: CASSSFHNPGRNQPQHF.

As regards this clonotype: A read error may explain this, as a much larger clone is one base away. The gene calls are TRBV6-5 and TRBJ1-1; D uncertain. Germline CDR1 reads MNHEY; CDR2 reads SVGAGI. The CDR3 sequence is 15 residues long. This CDR3 is CASCYFGTMNTEAFF. CDR3 sequence (DNA): TGTGCCAGCTGTTACTTTGGCACTATGAACACTGAAGCTTTCTTT.

This clonotype has a count of ten or more. The CDR3 coding sequence is TGTGCCATTCATCGGGGGGAAGGGGAGCTGTTTTTT. It is translated as CAIHRGEGELFF. The V call is TRBV12-3 or TRBV12-4, the J call TRBJ2-2, with 7 nucleotides matching TRBD2. Trimming took 10 bases from V and 8 from J; bases not matched to a gene: 7. The length of the CDR3 is 12 residues.

This clonotype was counted many times. The V gene is TRBV24-1, the J gene TRBJ1-2, with D uncertain. V was pared by 4 bases and J by 4 bases, with 6 bases between. Germline loops: CDR1 KGHDR, CDR2 SFDVKD. The CDR3 totals 12 residues. For the CDR3, the DNA is TGTGCCACCAGTGACAGGCTCTATGGCTACACCTTC. Its translation is CATSDRLYGYTF.

This clonotype was observed a handful of times. This chain links TRBV3-1 with TRBJ2-7; D is unclear. The CDR3 is 13 residues long. V shed 1 base and J shed 2 bases, with 6 bases lying between them. Germline lookup yields CDR1 LGHDT and CDR2 YNNKEL (reference sequence). The CDR3 bases are TGTGCCAGCAGCCAAGGTCAGACCTACGAGCAGTACTTC. It translates to CASSQGQTYEQYF.

V and J are TRBV11-2 and TRBJ2-7; D call uncertain. This CDR3 has 11 residues. Trimming took 4 bases from V and 6 from J, leaving 7 bases between them. CDR1 and CDR2 from the germline V gene are SGHAT and FQNNGV. For the CDR3, the DNA is TGTGCCAGCAGCTCTACCCGCGAGCAGTACTTC. This gives the protein CASSSTREQYF.

This clonotype was recorded many times. The chain uses TRBV6-5 and TRBJ1-5; possible D gene TRBD1, 6 bases. V was trimmed by 8 bases and J by 0 bases, leaving 11 bases between them. Per germline, CDR1 MNHEY and CDR2 SVGAGI. The CDR3 loop spans 14 amino acids. This CDR3 reads CASGTRGSNQPQHF. Here the CDR3 DNA reads TGTGCCAGCGGAACCAGGGGTAGCAATCAGCCCCAGCATTTT.

As regards this clonotype: The junction does not match germline at one end; this may be a read error. This rearrangement joins TRBV9 to TRBJ2-5; 10 bases line up with TRBD1. The germline gives CDR1 SGDLS, CDR2 YYNGEE. The CDR3 totals 15 residues. The chain's CDR3 is CASSVSGTGAETQGF. The CDR3 coding sequence is TGTGCCAGCAGCGTATCCGGGACAGGGGCCGAGACCCAGGGCTTC.

This clonotype was observed many times. The chain is built from TRBV29-1 and TRBJ2-5; D perhaps matches TRBD1 (6 bases). CDR1 is SQVTM, CDR2 ANQGSEA, per germline. The CDR3 extends over 13 amino acids. V dropped 3 bases and J dropped 5 bases, with 13 bases sitting between them. The chain's CDR3 is CSVDGAGAETQYF. The DNA for the CDR3 is TGCAGCGTTGATGGGGCAGGGGCGGAGACCCAGTACTTC. The variable domain in full, completed from reference TRBV29-1 and TRBJ2-5, reads SAVISQKPSRDICQRGTSLTIQCQVDSQVTMMFWYRQQPGQSLTLIATANQGSEATYESGFVIDKFPISRPNLTFSTLTVSNMSPEDSSIYLCSVDGAGAETQYFGPGTRLLVL.